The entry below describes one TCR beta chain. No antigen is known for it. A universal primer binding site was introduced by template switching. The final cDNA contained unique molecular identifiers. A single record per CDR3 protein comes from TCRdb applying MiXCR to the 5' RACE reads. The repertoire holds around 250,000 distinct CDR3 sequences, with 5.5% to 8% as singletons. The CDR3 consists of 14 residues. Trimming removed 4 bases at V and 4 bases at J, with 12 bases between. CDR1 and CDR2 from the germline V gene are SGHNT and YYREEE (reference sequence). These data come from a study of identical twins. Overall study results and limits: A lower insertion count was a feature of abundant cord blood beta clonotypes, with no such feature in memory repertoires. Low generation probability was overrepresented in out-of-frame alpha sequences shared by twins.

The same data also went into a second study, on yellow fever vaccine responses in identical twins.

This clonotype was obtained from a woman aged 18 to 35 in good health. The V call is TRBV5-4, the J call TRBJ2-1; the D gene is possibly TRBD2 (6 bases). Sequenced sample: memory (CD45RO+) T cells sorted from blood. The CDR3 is CASSPRDSYNEQFF. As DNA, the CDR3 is TGTGCCAGCAGCCCGAGGGACTCGTACAATGAGCAGTTCTTC.